A single sample is the source of the 14 T cell receptor beta chains below, sequenced in a study of T cell clonality in common variable immunodeficiency. The antigens these receptors bind are not known. Clones were sequenced by immunoSEQ multiplex PCR, and TCRdb holds only the in-frame ones, with some missing. This table holds approximately 28,000 clones with no singletons; the top ten claim 3.2%. Broader study findings: Fewer deletions and N-nucleotide insertions were reportedly seen in common variable immunodeficiency TCR beta sequences.

The sequencing sample was made of peripheral blood mononuclear cells. The receptors derive from a human donor with common variable immunodeficiency.

This clone was seen ten or more times. The sequenced fragment ends 3 residues before the CDR3 boundary, so the rest is inferred from the germline J gene. The J gene is TRBJ1-5, the V gene TRBV20-1; TRBD1 might be the D (5 bases). This CDR3 contains 15 residues. V was cut by 5 bases and J by 0 bases, with 14 bases left in between. Germline V lookup: CDR1 DFQATT, CDR2 SNEGSKA (reference sequence). The sequenced part of the CDR3 DNA is TGCAGTGCTTCTGACAGTGAAAATAGCAATCAGCCC. This sequence encodes CSASDSENSNQP. In full, the CDR3 is CSASDSENSNQPQHF.

A word on this clone: The read terminates 3 residues before the CDR3 end, so the remaining end is supplied by the germline J gene. The chain employs TRBV10-2 and TRBJ2-3; 10 nucleotides agree with TRBD2. In germline, CDR1 is WSHSY, CDR2 SAAADI. The CDR3 covers 15 residues. V trimming: 6 bases; J trimming: 6 bases; junction bases outside the gene matches: 9. CDR3 protein: CASRDVAGGFDTQYF. CDR3 DNA, as far as it was read: TGCGCCAGCAGGGACGTAGCGGGAGGATTTGATACG.

For this clone: The read falls 3 residues short of the CDR3 end, and the missing part is taken from the germline J gene. This chain connects TRBV11-2 to TRBJ2-2, with 8 bases lining up with TRBD1. CDR1 SGHAT and CDR2 FQNNGV come from the germline V gene. CDR3 length equals 15 residues. The J segment lost 2 bases and the V segment lost 3 bases, leaving 2 bases of the junction unmatched. Here the CDR3 reads CASSLGQANTGELFF. The sequenced part of the CDR3 DNA is TGTGCCAGCAGCTTGGGACAGGCAAACACCGGGGAG.

This clone came up many times. The CDR3 end falls 3 residues outside the read, so it is completed with the germline J gene. The chain uses TRBV18 and TRBJ1-2; D gene unclear. V lost 2 bases and J lost 5, with 9 bases in between. Germline V gives CDR1 KGHSH, CDR2 LQKENI. The CDR3 is made up of 13 amino acids. The part of the CDR3 DNA that was read is TGTGCCAGCTCACCAGATAGCGGATATGGC. This codes for CASSPDSGYG. The whole CDR3 protein is CASSPDSGYGYTF.

Worth noting for this clone: The read halts 3 residues ahead of the CDR3 end, with the missing end drawn from the germline J gene. This chain joins TRBV6-1 and TRBJ2-2; 9 bases fit TRBD2. This CDR3 is 15 amino acids long. Losses at the gene ends were 4 bases for V and 2 bases for J; bases not matched to a gene: 2. Per the germline V gene, CDR1 is MNHNS and CDR2 is SASEGT. The CDR3 sequence is CASSGLAANTGELFF. Incomplete CDR3 DNA: TGTGCCAGCAGTGGACTAGCGGCTAACACCGGGGAG.

This clone showed up many times. The CDR3 end falls 3 residues outside the read, so it is completed with the germline J gene. The gene calls are TRBV19 and TRBJ2-1; D is undetermined. The CDR3 loop spans 11 amino acids. Trimming removed 7 bases from V and 3 bases from J, with 4 bases in between. Germline V CDR1 and CDR2: LNHDA, SQIVND (reference sequence). The CDR3 DNA, read in part, is TGTGCCAGTACTTACTACAATGAG. This encodes CASTYYNE. The CDR3, in full, reads CASTYYNEQFF.

This clone appeared many times. CDR3 sequence reads: CASSEFGTSGSLGYEQYF. CDR3 DNA (partial): TGTGCCAGCAGTGAATTCGGGACTAGCGGGAGCTTAGGCTACGAG. The chain combines TRBV2 with TRBJ2-7, with 14 bases lining up with TRBD2. The sequenced fragment ends 3 residues before the CDR3 boundary, so the rest is inferred from the germline J gene. The CDR3 consists of 18 residues. The germline V gene has CDR1 SNHLY and CDR2 FYNNEI. V gave up 2 bases and J gave up 3 bases; unmatched junction bases: 9. Looking up the rest from reference TRBV2 and TRBJ2-7 gives the full variable domain: EPEVTQTPSHQVTQMGQEVILRCVPISNHLYFYWYRQILGQKVEFLVSFYNNEISEKSEIFDDQFSVERPDGSNFTLKIRSTKLEDSAMYFCASSEFGTSGSLGYEQYFGPGTRLTVT.

The sample holds a few counts of this clone. CDR3 protein: CAWSTLGRGPYGYTF. Partial CDR3 DNA: TGTGCCTGGAGTACACTTGGGAGGGGGCCCTATGGC. This chain links TRBV30 with TRBJ1-2; 7 nucleotides match TRBD1. From the germline J gene comes the end of the CDR3, since the read stops 3 residues before it. The CDR3 loop spans 15 amino acids. Germline CDR1 is GTSNPN and CDR2 is SVGIG (reference sequence). The trim removed 2 bases at V and 4 bases at J, leaving 10 bases unmatched.

Many counts were recorded for this clone. The read finishes 3 residues shy of the CDR3 end, and the germline J gene is used to complete it. The V and J genes are TRBV20-1 and TRBJ2-3; 7 positions match TRBD2. With 7 bases clipped from V and 2 bases from J, the junction kept 3 bases outside the gene matches. The CDR3 is made up of 12 amino acids. CDR1 and CDR2 from the germline V gene are DFQATT and SNEGSKA (reference sequence). CDR3 loop: CSGAGSTDTQYF. CDR3 DNA, as far as it was read: TGCAGTGGAGCGGGGTCCACAGATACG.

The sample holds many counts of this clone. The CDR3 extends 3 residues past the end of the read, so its final part is completed from the germline J gene. The chain has TRBV7-9 and TRBJ1-3; no reliable D call. Germline CDR1 SEHNR, CDR2 FQNEAQ (reference sequence). This CDR3 has 11 residues. V was cut by 5 bases and J by 4 bases, with 3 bases left in between. The DNA read from the CDR3 is TGTGCCAGCAGCACAGGAAACACC. This gives the protein CASSTGNT. The CDR3 as a whole reads CASSTGNTIYF.

There are a few counts of this clone. The sequenced part of the CDR3 DNA is TGTGCCAGCAGCTTAGAGCCGGGACAGCGTCGCTACGAG. It translates to CASSLEPGQRRYE. The complete CDR3 protein is CASSLEPGQRRYEQYF. The chain links TRBV13 to TRBJ2-7, with 7 bases aligning to TRBD1. With the read ending 3 residues before the CDR3 end, the germline J gene is used to fill in that end. This CDR3 is 16 amino acids long. V trimming: 1 base; J trimming: 3 bases; junction bases outside the gene matches: 9. Germline CDR1 and CDR2: PRHDT and FYEKMQ (reference sequence).

This clone was detected ten times or more. Read data end 3 residues before the CDR3 end; the end is taken from the germline J gene. The chain combines TRBV5-1 with TRBJ1-1, with D possibly matching TRBD1 (5 bases). Germline CDR1 and CDR2: SGHRS and YFSETQ. Trimming removed 4 bases from V and 1 base from J, with 14 bases in between. The CDR3 contains 15 residues. This chain's CDR3 is CASSTGLRWNTEAFF. The CDR3 bases that were read are TGCGCCAGCAGCACGGGACTTCGATGGAACACTGAA.

At least ten counts were recorded for this clone. The read terminates 3 residues before the CDR3 end, so the remaining end is supplied by the germline J gene. V and J are TRBV7-8 and TRBJ2-3, with D possibly TRBD1 on 6 matching bases. Germline V gene lookup returns CDR1 SGHVS and CDR2 FQNEAQ. The germline V and J ends were trimmed by 5 bases and 3 bases, with 18 bases remaining between them. CDR3 length equals 16 residues. The CDR3 sequence: CASSNLIQGITDTQYF. CDR3 DNA (partial): TGTGCCAGCAGCAACCTAATCCAGGGGATAACAGATACG.

This clone was detected many times. The read terminates 3 residues before the CDR3 end, so the remaining end is supplied by the germline J gene. V and J are TRBV5-4 and TRBJ2-3; 9 bases are shared with TRBD2. From germline, CDR1 is SGHNT and CDR2 YYREEE (reference sequence). V was pared by 5 bases and J by 4 bases, with 8 bases of the junction left unmatched. This CDR3 contains 15 residues. The CDR3 DNA, read in part, is TGTGCCAGCAGTTCGAGCGGGAGGCGGTCAGATACG. It is translated as CASSSSGRRSDT. The full CDR3 is CASSSSGRRSDTQYF.